This entry describes one T cell receptor beta chain. This clone's antigen is unknown. One base away there is no much larger clone; base qualities are not given. This entry is derived from a study of blood T cell repertoires in COVID-19 (TCRdb year 2020). In terms of the full investigation: The collaborator samples originated in the United States, Italy and Spain and spanned the acute and convalescent phases of COVID-19. The prospective study material was composed of cDNA or gDNA derived from T cells, B-cell-depleted T cells, or PBMCs. The dataset comprised deeply sampled blood TCRbeta repertoires from subjects exposed to, actively infected with, or recovered from COVID-19. The repertoires were released in a freely available public database intended as a resource for research on the immune response to SARS-CoV-2. The samples were drawn from two sources: the first 160 participants of the ongoing ImmuneRACE study, and over 1,000 subjects contributed by 6 global collaborators. A de-identified subject ID, COVID-19 status, age in years and sex were almost always included in the sample metadata. HLA class I and class II types, where available, came from metadata supplied by the sample provider rather than from assay-based typing.

In the prospective study, participants were about 18 to 100 years old, resided in about two dozen geographic areas of the United States, and were enrolled through a virtual design. In the prospective study, participants were assigned to cohorts based on the clinical history participants reported in a screening survey and a study questionnaire. For ImmuneRACE Cohort 3, a participant was defined as recovered based on two consecutive negative NP/OP PCR tests, clearance by a healthcare professional, or resolution of symptoms. In the prospective study, whole blood, serum and a nasopharyngeal or oropharyngeal swab were collected from each participant by mobile phlebotomists. Prospective study participants could optionally give additional blood draws and questionnaires over a roughly 2-month period. Before DNA extraction, prospective study blood samples were shipped either frozen or at room temperature.

The immunoSEQ Assay, a bias-controlled multiplex PCR, was used to amplify TCRbeta CDR3 regions from genomic DNA. The paper's data handling went like this. Within the assay, amplification of reference gene primers was used to estimate how many nucleated cells each sample contained. To quantify the absolute abundance of each unique TCRbeta CDR3 rearrangement, sequence reads were collapsed and filtered. For each sample, productive Simpson clonality was calculated as the square root of Simpson's diversity index across productive rearrangements. TCRdb provides this immuneACCESS table in a form limited to in-frame rearrangements. Some clones are lacking; in checked studies, under half of them reflect an unresolved V gene, and why the rest are absent is not known. V and J calls and clone size come straight from that table; D and trimming were deduced from the DNA. This sample lists approximately 270,000 clones; 80% to 90% were detected once. In total, the top ten clones hold approximately 2% of the sample.

Study-wide conclusions, independent of this receptor: Clinical and demographic metadata were provided uncurated, with the amount varying by source and participant.

Trimming at the junction amounts to 3 bases on V and 0 bases on J, and the germline ends lie 10 bases apart. Reading from cysteine to phenylalanine, the CDR3 counts 15 amino acids. The only DNA kept is the CDR3, 45 bases in frame from the first base. CDR1 is given as SGHVS and CDR2 as FQNEAQ, both from the germline V gene. Material for sequencing was PBMCs or T cells enriched from blood (not recorded which). The source is a woman aged 45-65 years who had recovered from COVID-19. Recombination linked TRBV7-8 to TRBJ2-3; TRBD1 could be the D gene, as 6 bases match. The encoded CDR3 is CASSLGATSTDTQYF. DNA sequence: TGTGCCAGCAGCTTGGGGGCGACTAGCACAGATACGCAGTATTTT.